This paragraph reports one TCR beta chain. The table came from immunoSEQ multiplex PCR; TCRdb's copy has only in-frame clones and leaves some out. The sample holds roughly 65,000 clones, approximately 79% seen once. Germline lookup yields CDR1 SGHRS and CDR2 YFSETQ. CDR3 length equals 15 residues. The V end lost 4 bases, the J end lost 6 bases, and 16 bases lay between the germline ends. This specimen belongs to a study of blood T cell repertoires in COVID-19. Study summary: Researchers got acute and convalescent COVID-19 samples from the United States, Italy and Spain. PBMCs, B-cell-depleted T cells, or T cells provided the cDNA or gDNA that made up the material.

The sequence derives from a human donor in a cohort sampled during active COVID-19. The rearrangement links TRBV5-1 to TRBJ2-2; the D gene is possibly TRBD1 (6 bases). The specimen sequenced was peripheral blood. In DNA form, the CDR3 reads TGCGCCAGCAGCCTAGTCCCGGGACATGCCGGGGAGCTGTTTTTT. Translating gives CASSLVPGHAGELFF.